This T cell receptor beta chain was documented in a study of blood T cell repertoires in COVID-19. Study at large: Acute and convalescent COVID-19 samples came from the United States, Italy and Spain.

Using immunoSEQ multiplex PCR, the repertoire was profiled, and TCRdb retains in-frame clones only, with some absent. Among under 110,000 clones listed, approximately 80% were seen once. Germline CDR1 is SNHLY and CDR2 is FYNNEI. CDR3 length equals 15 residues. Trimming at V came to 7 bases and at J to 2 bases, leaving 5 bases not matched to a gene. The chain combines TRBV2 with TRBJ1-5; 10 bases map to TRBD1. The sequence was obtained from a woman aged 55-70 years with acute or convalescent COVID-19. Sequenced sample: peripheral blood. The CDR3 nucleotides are TGTGCCAGCACCCCCGGGACAGGGGGCAATCAGCCCCAGCATTTT. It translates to CASTPGTGGNQPQHF. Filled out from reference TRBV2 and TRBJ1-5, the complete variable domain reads EPEVTQTPSHQVTQMGQEVILRCVPISNHLYFYWYRQILGQKVEFLVSFYNNEISEKSEIFDDQFSVERPDGSNFTLKIRSTKLEDSAMYFCASTPGTGGNQPQHFGDGTRLSIL.